The 22 T cell receptor beta chains listed next were all sequenced from one sample in a study of cytomegalovirus exposure and HLA in healthy donors (dated by TCRdb to the late 2010s). Library construction relied on the immunoSEQ multiplex PCR assay. The table was pulled from immuneACCESS by TCRdb, which kept in-frame rearrangements only. Such tables lose some clones; where checked, under half of the loss comes from unresolved V genes, and the rest has no known cause. The sample table records about 150,000 clones; about 86% of these occur just once. About 2.2% of the sample belongs to the ten largest clones. Sequencing was carried out using PBMCs. Receptors were obtained from a human donor in good health.

The genes are TRBV6-5 and TRBJ2-1; 10 nucleotides agree with TRBD1. V was pared by 6 bases and J by 7 bases, with 0 bases of the junction left unmatched. Germline V gives CDR1 MNHEY, CDR2 SVGAGI. The CDR3 spans 12 residues. This chain's CDR3 is CASRDRGNEQFF. The DNA for the CDR3 is TGTGCCAGCAGGGACAGGGGGAATGAGCAGTTCTTC.

The chain uses TRBV29-1 and TRBJ2-5, with 12 bases fitting TRBD2. There are 13 residues in the CDR3. Trimming removed 7 bases from V and 8 bases from J; junction bases left unmatched: 8. Germline V gene lookup returns CDR1 SQVTM and CDR2 ANQGSEA. The CDR3 nucleotides read TGCAGCGCAAGGACTAGCGGGGAGGTAACCCAGTACTTC. Its protein product is CSARTSGEVTQYF.

The gene calls are TRBV13 and TRBJ2-3, with TRBD2 as a possible D gene (5 bases). The germline V and J ends were trimmed by 5 bases and 5 bases, with 11 bases remaining between them. Germline lookup yields CDR1 PRHDT and CDR2 FYEKMQ (reference sequence). The CDR3 runs to 13 residues. The CDR3 protein is CASSPWSGDTQYF. In nucleotides, the CDR3 is TGTGCCAGCAGCCCCTGGAGCGGAGATACGCAGTATTTT.

V usage is TRBV10-3 and J usage is TRBJ1-5; D gene uncertain. The V gene's germline CDR1 is ENHRY and CDR2 SYGVKD. This CDR3 comprises 13 residues. The V end was cut by 4 bases, the J end by 5 bases, with 9 bases between. CDR3 DNA sequence: TGTGCCATCAGTGCGGAGGGATATCAGCCCCAGCATTTT. It translates to CAISAEGYQPQHF.

The chain is built from TRBV5-1 and TRBJ2-1; the match to TRBD2 covers 15 bases. The germline gives CDR1 SGHRS, CDR2 YFSETQ. The CDR3 covers 17 residues. V dropped 4 bases and J dropped 7; count of bases not matched to a gene: 9. The CDR3 is CASSAGLAGGPSNEQFF. The CDR3 DNA is TGCGCCAGCAGCGCTGGACTAGCGGGAGGGCCGTCAAATGAGCAGTTCTTC.

The chain links TRBV4-1 to TRBJ1-2; D is unresolved. In germline, CDR1 is MGHRA, CDR2 YSYEKL. CDR3 size: 16 residues. The V end was cut by 0 bases, the J end by 5 bases, with 16 bases between. The CDR3 sequence is CASSQDRISLEYGYTF. CDR3 DNA: TGCGCCAGCAGCCAAGATCGGATTAGTCTAGAATATGGCTACACCTTC.

This clone was recorded a few times. The genes are TRBV5-1 and TRBJ1-3; D uncertain. Germline loops: CDR1 SGHRS, CDR2 YFSETQ. This CDR3 region has 16 residues. With 0 bases removed from V and 0 bases from J, the gap between germline ends came to 10 bases. The CDR3 spells CASSLVPSSSGNTIYF. The CDR3 coding sequence is TGCGCCAGCAGCTTGGTACCGTCCAGCTCTGGAAACACCATATATTTT.

The chain carries TRBV6-1 and TRBJ2-1; tentatively, D is TRBD2 (5 bases). V lost 7 bases to trimming and J lost 6 bases, with 16 bases between them. The CDR3 spans 14 residues. CDR1 is MNHNS, CDR2 SASEGT, per germline. This CDR3 reads CASKTRGLGNEQFF. The CDR3 bases are TGTGCCAGCAAGACACGAGGGCTCGGCAATGAGCAGTTCTTC.

This rearrangement joins TRBV6-5 to TRBJ2-3; 11 bases fit TRBD1. Germline values: CDR1 MNHEY, CDR2 SVGAGI. The CDR3 is 15 amino acids. V shed 6 bases, J shed 3 bases, and the junction held 5 bases outside the gene matches. The CDR3 spells CASSFGQGATDTQYF. Here the CDR3 DNA reads TGTGCCAGCAGCTTCGGACAGGGGGCGACAGATACGCAGTATTTT.

The genes are TRBV6-4 and TRBJ1-5, with no clear D. The V and J ends lost 4 bases and 4 bases respectively, with 8 bases between them. Germline V gene sequence: CDR1 MRHNA, CDR2 SNTAGT. CDR3 length: 13 amino acids. The CDR3 here is CASSGDGNQPQHF. In nucleotides, the CDR3 is TGTGCCAGCAGTGGTGACGGGAATCAGCCCCAGCATTTT.

J is TRBJ1-2 and V is TRBV6-5; a possible D gene is TRBD1 (5 bases). The germline CDR1 and CDR2 sequences are MNHEY and SVGAGI. Trimming took off 5 bases at V and 5 bases at J, with 15 bases between the two ends. There are 14 residues in the CDR3. This CDR3 reads CASSPKGSLYGYTF. Here the CDR3 DNA reads TGTGCCAGCAGTCCAAAGGGGTCTCTATATGGCTACACCTTC.

The chain is built from TRBV7-2 and TRBJ2-3, with D uncertain. The CDR3 totals 14 residues. Trimming shortened V by 5 bases and J by 0 bases, and 9 bases separated the two germline ends. Germline assignment: CDR1 SGHTA and CDR2 FQGNSA. The CDR3 region is CASSPDWSTDTQYF. The DNA for the CDR3 is TGTGCCAGCAGCCCAGACTGGAGCACAGATACGCAGTATTTT.

The J gene is TRBJ1-1, the V gene TRBV28; D uncertain. Germline assignment: CDR1 MDHEN and CDR2 SYDVKM. The ends were cut back, 3 bases at V and 1 base at J, with 9 bases in the middle. This CDR3 contains 14 residues. CDR3 amino acids: CASSLLTPNTEAFF. The CDR3 bases are TGTGCCAGCAGTTTGCTCACACCGAACACTGAAGCTTTCTTT.

The chain has TRBV9 and TRBJ1-3; 8 bases agree with TRBD1. Germline assignment: CDR1 SGDLS and CDR2 YYNGEE. V was pared by 4 bases and J by 0 bases, with 15 bases of the junction left unmatched. The CDR3 contains 19 residues. The CDR3 spells CASSPGTGGLGSSGNTIYF. DNA of the CDR3: TGTGCCAGCAGCCCCGGGACAGGTGGACTCGGGTCCTCTGGAAACACCATATATTTT.

The V gene is TRBV7-9, the J gene TRBJ1-2; D remains unclear. Per germline, CDR1 SEHNR and CDR2 FQNEAQ (reference sequence). V lost 3 bases and J 4 bases, leaving 12 bases between the germline ends. The CDR3 consists of 14 residues. CDR3 region: CASSLETAVYGYTF. DNA of the CDR3: TGTGCCAGCAGCTTGGAGACGGCAGTCTATGGCTACACCTTC.

This chain joins TRBV28 and TRBJ1-5; the D gene is possibly TRBD1 (5 bases). The germline V gene has CDR1 MDHEN and CDR2 SYDVKM. The CDR3 is 15 residues long. The V gene lost 3 bases and the J gene lost 6 bases, with 15 bases spanning the gap. DNA of the CDR3: TGTGCCAGCAGTTTCATAAGGGGAAGCCGTCAGCCCCAGCATTTT. It codes for CASSFIRGSRQPQHF.

This clone showed up just once. This chain uses TRBV7-9 with TRBJ2-3, with 9 bases that match TRBD2. V lost 3 bases to trimming and J lost 2 bases; unmatched junction nucleotides: 9. This CDR3 comprises 17 residues. The germline CDR1 and CDR2 sequences are SEHNR and FQNEAQ (reference sequence). CDR3 coding DNA: TGTGCCAGCAGCTTGGGGGTAGCGGGGGTCCTCACAGATACGCAGTATTTT. It specifies CASSLGVAGVLTDTQYF.

This chain links TRBV11-2 with TRBJ1-1; D gene ambiguous. The CDR3 runs to 15 residues. Germline V gene lookup returns CDR1 SGHAT and CDR2 FQNNGV. With 5 bases removed from V and 1 base from J, the gap between germline ends came to 14 bases. CDR3 in DNA: TGTGCCAGCAGCCTATCTAGCCAGGCGAACACTGAAGCTTTCTTT. It is translated as CASSLSSQANTEAFF.

This rearrangement joins TRBV5-4 to TRBJ2-5, with 7 bases lining up with TRBD1. The CDR3 has 16 amino acids. CDR1 and CDR2 from the germline V gene are SGHNT and YYREEE (reference sequence). J was trimmed by 0 bases and V by 4 bases; bases with no gene match: 9. In nucleotides, the CDR3 is TGTGCCAGCAGCCCGACAGGGCCTTATAACCAAGAGACCCAGTACTTC. Its protein product is CASSPTGPYNQETQYF.

V and J are TRBV30 and TRBJ2-3, with TRBD2 as a possible D gene (6 bases). This CDR3 region has 14 residues. V was clipped by 2 bases and J by 1 base, with 10 bases between them. CDR1 and CDR2 (germline): GTSNPN, SVGIG (reference sequence). CDR3 in DNA: TGTGCCTGGAGTAGGGAGGCGGGCACAGATACGCAGTATTTT. This gives the protein CAWSREAGTDTQYF.

The sample holds one count of this clone. This chain joins TRBV13 and TRBJ1-6, with TRBD1 matching 9 bases. The germline gives CDR1 PRHDT, CDR2 FYEKMQ (reference sequence). V was pared by 4 bases and J by 10 bases, with 11 bases of the junction left unmatched. CDR3 length: 16 amino acids. CDR3 residues: CASSSRGTGRVSPLHF. The CDR3 DNA is TGTGCCAGCAGCTCGCGGGGGACAGGGAGAGTCTCACCCCTCCACTTT.

This CDR3 reads CASIDSGIDYYEQYF. The CDR3 DNA follows: TGTGCCAGCATAGACAGCGGGATAGACTACTACGAGCAGTACTTC. This rearrangement joins TRBV28 to TRBJ2-7; 7 bases agree with TRBD2. The trim removed 7 bases at V and 3 bases at J, leaving 12 bases unmatched. CDR1 is MDHEN, CDR2 SYDVKM, per germline. The length of the CDR3 is 15 residues.